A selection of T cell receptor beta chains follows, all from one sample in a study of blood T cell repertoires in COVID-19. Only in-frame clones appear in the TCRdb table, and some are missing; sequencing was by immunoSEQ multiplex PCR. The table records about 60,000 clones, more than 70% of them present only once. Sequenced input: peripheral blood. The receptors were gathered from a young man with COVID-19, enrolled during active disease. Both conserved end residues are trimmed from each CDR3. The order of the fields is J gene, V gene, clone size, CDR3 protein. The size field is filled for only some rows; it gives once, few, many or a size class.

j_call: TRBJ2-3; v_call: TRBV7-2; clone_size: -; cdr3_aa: ASSVTGLSTDTQY
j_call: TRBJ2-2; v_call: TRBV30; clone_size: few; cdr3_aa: AWTRTSGTGELF
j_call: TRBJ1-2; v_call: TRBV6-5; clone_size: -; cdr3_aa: ASSPQGGFHGYT
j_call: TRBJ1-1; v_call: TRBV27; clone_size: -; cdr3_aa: ASSFLHSGGGTEAF
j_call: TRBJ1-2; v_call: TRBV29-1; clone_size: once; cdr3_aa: SVRTVYGYT
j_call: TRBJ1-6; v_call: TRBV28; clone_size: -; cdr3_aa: ASIDRVASPLH
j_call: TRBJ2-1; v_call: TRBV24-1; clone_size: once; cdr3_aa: ATSDPQQGASYNEQF
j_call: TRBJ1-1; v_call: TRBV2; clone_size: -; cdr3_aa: ASSGRDRGSTEAF
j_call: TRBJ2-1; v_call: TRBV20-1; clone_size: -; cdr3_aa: SAHKGNEQF
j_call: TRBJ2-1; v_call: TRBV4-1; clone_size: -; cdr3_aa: ASSQEVGSGTAEF
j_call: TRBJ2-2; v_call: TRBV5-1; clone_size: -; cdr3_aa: ASSDRAGTDTGELF
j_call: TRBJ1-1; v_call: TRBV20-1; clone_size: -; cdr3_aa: SASWDRDTEAF
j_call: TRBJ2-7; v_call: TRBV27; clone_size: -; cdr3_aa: ASKKSGPYEQY
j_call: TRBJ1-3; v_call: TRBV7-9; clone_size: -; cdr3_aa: ASSLLPGTIY
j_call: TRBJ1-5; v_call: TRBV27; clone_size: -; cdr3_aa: ASSLYGTGLYSNQPQH
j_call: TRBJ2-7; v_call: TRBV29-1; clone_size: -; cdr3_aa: SASRDSAYEQY
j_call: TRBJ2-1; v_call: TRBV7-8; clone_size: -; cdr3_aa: ASSLRWAGGSNEQF
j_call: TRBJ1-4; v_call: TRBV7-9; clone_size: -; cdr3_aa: ASSVSEKLF
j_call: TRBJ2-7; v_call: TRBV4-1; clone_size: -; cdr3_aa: ASSQGDRVHEQY
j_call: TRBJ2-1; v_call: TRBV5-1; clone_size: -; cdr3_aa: ASSLRQEGNEQF
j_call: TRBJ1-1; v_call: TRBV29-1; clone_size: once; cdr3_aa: SVDRGGDRTEAF
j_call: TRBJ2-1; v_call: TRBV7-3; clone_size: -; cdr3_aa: ASSWLAGDYNEQF
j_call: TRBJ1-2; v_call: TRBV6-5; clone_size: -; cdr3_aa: ASSYAQGANYGYT
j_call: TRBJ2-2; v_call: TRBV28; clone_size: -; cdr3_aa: ASSRPDRLGGELF
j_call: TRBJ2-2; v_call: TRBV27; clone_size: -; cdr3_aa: ASSLGGGAGELF
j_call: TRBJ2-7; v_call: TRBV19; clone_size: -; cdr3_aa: ASRIVGRRYEQY
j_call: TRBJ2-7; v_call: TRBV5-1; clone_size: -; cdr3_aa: ASSLAPGLADYEQY
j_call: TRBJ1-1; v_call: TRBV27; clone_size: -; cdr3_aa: ASSLRRANTEAF
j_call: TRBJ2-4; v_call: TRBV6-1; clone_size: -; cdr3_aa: ASSEIWRDIQY
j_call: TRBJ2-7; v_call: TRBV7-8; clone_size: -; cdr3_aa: ASSTRTETYEQY
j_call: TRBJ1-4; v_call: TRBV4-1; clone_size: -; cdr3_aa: ASSQDQLAPWGANEKLF
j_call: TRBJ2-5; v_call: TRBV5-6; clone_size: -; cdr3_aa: ASSWGQGAETQY
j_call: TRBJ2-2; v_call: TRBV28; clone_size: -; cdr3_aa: ASIRDSGTGELF
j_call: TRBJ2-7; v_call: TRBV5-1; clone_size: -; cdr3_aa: ASSSYPQSSYEQY
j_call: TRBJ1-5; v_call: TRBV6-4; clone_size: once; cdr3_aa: ASSRQGHIMPQH
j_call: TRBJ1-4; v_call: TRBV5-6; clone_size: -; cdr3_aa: ASSSQGTTNEKLF
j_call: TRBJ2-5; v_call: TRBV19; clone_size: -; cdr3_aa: ASSIALAETQY
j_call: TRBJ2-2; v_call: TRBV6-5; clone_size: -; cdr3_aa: ASSFQGGPGELF
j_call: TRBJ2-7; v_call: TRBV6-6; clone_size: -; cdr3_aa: ASSGFNEQY
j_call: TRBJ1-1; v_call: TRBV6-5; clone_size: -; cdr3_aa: ASSRGQNTEAF
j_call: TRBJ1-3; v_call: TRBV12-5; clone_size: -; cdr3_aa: ASGLGGSSGDTIY